These 19 T cell receptor beta chains were all obtained from the same sample, sequenced in a study of regulatory T cells in long-lasting Graves disease. The time point was: persistent/refractory GD, antithyroid drugs over 5 years with positive TRAb. PBMC RNA was the source of the TCR library. Construction of TCR beta libraries relied on iRepertoire HTBI primers and on Arm-PCR targeting CDR3 regions. A single record per CDR3 protein comes from TCRdb applying MiXCR to the multiplex PCR reads. The sample comprises around 400,000 distinct CDR3 sequences, around a fifth of which are singletons, and 13% to 15% rests with the top ten. The material was peripheral blood mononuclear cells (PBMCs), obtained when the disease was refractory, from a patient treated with antithyroid drugs. The receptors were sampled from a female donor with Graves disease.

J is TRBJ2-1 and V is TRBV20-1; 14 bases align to TRBD2. Per the germline V gene, CDR1 is DFQATT and CDR2 is SNEGSKA (reference sequence). The ends lost 1 base at V and 5 bases at J; junction bases unmatched: 13. The CDR3 length is 19 residues. The CDR3 region is CSARGPTSGRAGGDNEQFF. CDR3 nucleotides: TGCAGTGCTAGAGGGCCGACTAGCGGGAGGGCCGGTGGGGACAATGAGCAGTTCTTC.

This clonotype appeared a single time. A much larger clone differs from this one at a single base, so this may be a read error. This chain links TRBV6-1 with TRBJ2-5, with D perhaps TRBD1 (6 bases). The CDR3 has 15 amino acids. The germline gives CDR1 MNHNS, CDR2 SASEGT. Trimming left V 2 bases short and J 9 bases short, with 19 bases between. CDR3 bases: TGTGCCAGCAGTGAATTTCCCCCAGGGGAGATGGCCCAGTACTTC. This translates into CASSEFPPGEMAQYF.

The chain joins TRBV7-2 to TRBJ2-2; D is perhaps TRBD1 or TRBD2 (5 bases each). Germline CDR1 reads SGHTA; CDR2 reads FQGNSA. V dropped 5 bases and J dropped 0 bases, with 16 bases sitting between them. CDR3 length: 17 residues. CDR3 DNA: TGTGCCAGCAGCCCAACCGGGGCAACAACGAACACCGGGGAGCTGTTTTTT. As protein: CASSPTGATTNTGELFF. The full variable domain, its missing parts supplied by reference TRBV7-2 and TRBJ2-2, is GAGVSQSPSNKVTEKGKDVELRCDPISGHTALYWYRQSLGQGLEFLIYFQGNSAPDKSGLPSDRFSAERTGGSVSTLTIQRTQQEDSAVYLCASSPTGATTNTGELFFGEGSRLTVL.

This rearrangement joins TRBV28 to TRBJ2-7; 7 bases line up with TRBD2. Germline V gene sequence: CDR1 MDHEN, CDR2 SYDVKM. This CDR3 has 14 amino acids. V lost 7 bases, J lost 9 bases, and 15 bases stayed unmatched. In DNA, the CDR3 is TGTGCCAGCAATGCCCTGGGACTATCAATGTGGCAGTACTTC. This gives the protein CASNALGLSMWQYF.

This clonotype has a count of ten or more. The chain is built from TRBV18 and TRBJ1-4; a possible D gene is TRBD1 (6 bases). The germline V gene encodes CDR1 KGHSH and CDR2 LQKENI. Deletions cut 4 bases from V and 8 bases from J, with 14 bases between. This CDR3 has 14 residues. The CDR3: CASSLPGAGEKLFF. For the CDR3, the DNA is TGTGCCAGCTCACTTCCGGGGGCCGGGGAAAAACTGTTTTTT.

The table lists this clonotype with many counts. The chain employs TRBV28 and TRBJ1-6; TRBD1 agrees at 8 bases. Germline lookup yields CDR1 MDHEN and CDR2 SYDVKM. The CDR3 runs 19 residues. V lost 4 bases, J lost 1 base, and 12 bases stayed unmatched. The CDR3 here is CASSYWTGPGFSYNSPLHF. The CDR3 DNA reads TGTGCCAGCAGTTACTGGACAGGGCCGGGTTTTTCCTATAATTCACCCCTCCACTTT.

The chain uses TRBV2 and TRBJ1-1; TRBD1 agrees at 8 bases. CDR1 and CDR2 from the germline V gene are SNHLY and FYNNEI. CDR3 length: 15 amino acids. V shed 0 bases and J 5 bases; nucleotides not matched to a gene: 5. This CDR3 reads CASSEAPGGGTEAFF. CDR3 in DNA: TGTGCCAGCAGTGAAGCCCCAGGGGGCGGTACTGAAGCTTTCTTT.

This clonotype was counted at least ten times. The CDR3 nucleotides are TGTGCCAGCCTCGAATTTGTAGCGGGAGGAGAGACCCAGTACTTC. Protein product: CASLEFVAGGETQYF. This chain links TRBV28 with TRBJ2-5; 10 bases are a match to TRBD2. Trimming cost V 8 bases and J 4 bases; bases outside gene matches: 10. Germline V gene lookup returns CDR1 MDHEN and CDR2 SYDVKM. The CDR3 covers 15 residues.

In the case of this clonotype: A clone one base away is much larger, so this may be a read error. The chain carries TRBV28 and TRBJ1-5; D is undetermined. The CDR3 runs to 15 residues. Trimming stripped 5 bases from V and 3 bases from J, with 14 bases between. The germline CDR1 and CDR2 sequences are MDHEN and SYDVKM. CDR3 nucleotide sequence: TGTGCCAGCAGTCCCCCAGGCAGGAACAATCAGCCCCAGCATTTT. The encoded protein is CASSPPGRNNQPQHF.

This clonotype was seen repeatedly, ten times or more. The gene calls are TRBV29-1 and TRBJ2-5; D not certain. Looked up from germline, CDR1 is SQVTM and CDR2 is ANQGSEA. The CDR3 covers 11 residues. V lost 7 bases to trimming and J lost 4 bases, with 10 bases between them. DNA of the CDR3: TGCAGCGGCCGCGATGGAGAGACCCAGTACTTC. Its protein product is CSGRDGETQYF.

For this clonotype: A single base separates this from a much larger clone, so it may be a read error. The rearrangement joins TRBV9 to TRBJ2-1; D is unresolved. Trimming removed 2 bases from V and 2 bases from J, with 17 bases in between. The length of the CDR3 is 17 residues. Per germline, CDR1 SGDLS and CDR2 YYNGEE. The CDR3 protein is CASSVNQQRSPYNEQFF. The CDR3 nucleotides read TGTGCCAGCAGCGTCAATCAGCAGAGGAGCCCCTACAATGAGCAGTTCTTC.

The sample holds many counts of this clonotype. This chain joins TRBV29-1 and TRBJ2-7; D may be TRBD1 or TRBD2 (5 bases each). This CDR3 spans 16 amino acids. Germline V gene lookup returns CDR1 SQVTM and CDR2 ANQGSEA. V lost 6 bases to trimming and J lost 2 bases, with 23 bases between them. CDR3 sequence (DNA): TGCAGCGTCGCACGCGAACGGGACGGGATTGCCTACGAGCAGTACTTC. Translation gives CSVARERDGIAYEQYF.

V usage is TRBV20-1 and J usage is TRBJ1-1; D possibly corresponds to TRBD1 (6 bases). CDR1 is DFQATT, CDR2 SNEGSKA, per germline (reference sequence). The CDR3 is 15 amino acids. V gave up 5 bases and J gave up 1 base, with 17 bases separating them. CDR3 loop: CSALRAQGGNTEAFF. In DNA form, the CDR3 reads TGCAGTGCTCTTCGGGCACAGGGTGGGAACACTGAAGCTTTCTTT.

This clonotype was recorded many times. This chain links TRBV13 with TRBJ1-2; 9 nucleotides align to TRBD1. With V trimmed by 5 bases and J by 4 bases, 5 bases remained unmatched. CDR1 and CDR2 (germline): PRHDT, FYEKMQ (reference sequence). There are 14 residues in the CDR3. Here the CDR3 reads CASSLGQGVYGYTF. CDR3 nucleotides: TGTGCCAGCAGCCTGGGACAGGGAGTCTATGGCTACACCTTC.

The chain links TRBV27 to TRBJ2-3, with TRBD1 identical over 8 bases. This CDR3 comprises 17 residues. Germline V gene sequence: CDR1 MNHEY, CDR2 SMNVEV (reference sequence). V lost 4 bases to trimming and J lost 1 base; unmatched junction nucleotides: 10. CDR3 sequence: CASSSWTGLGGTDTQYF. The CDR3 DNA follows: TGTGCCAGCAGTTCCTGGACAGGGCTTGGGGGCACAGATACGCAGTATTTT.

The gene calls are TRBV4-1 and TRBJ1-1; D possibly corresponds to TRBD1 (6 bases). There are 16 residues in the CDR3. The germline CDR1 and CDR2 sequences are MGHRA and YSYEKL. With 2 bases removed from V and 0 bases from J, the gap between germline ends came to 13 bases. This CDR3 is CASSQLRRGVNTEAFF. The CDR3, as DNA: TGCGCCAGCAGCCAACTTCGCAGGGGTGTGAACACTGAAGCTTTCTTT.

As concerns this clonotype: A much larger clone differs from this one at a single base, so this may be a read error. This sequence joins TRBV15 and TRBJ1-2; D perhaps matches TRBD1 (5 bases). CDR3 length equals 15 residues. Trimming removed 0 bases from V and 5 bases from J, with 13 bases in between. Germline loops: CDR1 LNHNV, CDR2 YYDKDF (reference sequence). CDR3 amino acids: CATSRDHGEGYGYTF. CDR3 nucleotides: TGTGCCACCAGCAGAGATCACGGGGAGGGGTATGGCTACACCTTC.

This clonotype was detected a few times. Written as DNA, the CDR3 is TGCGCCAGCAGCTTGGGCCTTGGACGTGGGAAGGATATGTTTCTGGTCACTGAAGCTTTCTTT. Translating it yields CASSLGLGRGKDMFLVTEAFF. The V gene is TRBV5-1, the J gene TRBJ1-1; D unclear. The CDR3 has 21 residues. V was pared by 0 bases and J by 4 bases, with 31 bases between. Germline V lookup: CDR1 SGHRS, CDR2 YFSETQ.

This clonotype has ten or more counts. The rearrangement uses TRBV6-9 and TRBJ2-7; 7 positions match TRBD2. The J segment lost 6 bases and the V segment lost 3 bases, leaving 2 bases of the junction unmatched. CDR1 and CDR2 (germline): MNHGY, SVAAGI. The CDR3 sequence is 12 residues long. The CDR3 region has the DNA TGTGCCAGCAGTTACGGGGGGAGCGAGCAGTACTTC. The encoded protein is CASSYGGSEQYF.